Sequencing of this T cell receptor (beta chain) was carried out in a study of cytomegalovirus exposure and HLA in healthy donors. CDR1 is SGHRS and CDR2 is YFSETQ in the germline V gene. CDR3 length: 12 residues. Trimming removed 4 bases at V and 6 bases at J, with 9 bases between. 60 Vbeta and 13 Jbeta primers were used in PCR. TCRdb keeps only in-frame clones here, not all; method: immunoSEQ multiplex PCR. The sample consists of 95,000 to 150,000 clones, 70% to 75% of them appearing once. On this clone: The antigen remains undetermined.

Study results and caveats: Several of the most significant clusters appeared, in a later analysis, to be linked to common viral pathogens. CMV serostatus alone was available as immune exposure information. A later analysis showed that HLA-associated TCR beta chains had undergone more clonal expansion than equally common others.

The genes are TRBV5-1 and TRBJ2-3, with D perhaps TRBD1 (6 bases). The sequenced material came from PBMCs. This clonotype originated in a woman aged 40 to 50 in good health and CMV-seronegative. Here the CDR3 reads CASSATGDTQYF. The CDR3 region has the DNA TGCGCCAGCAGCGCAACAGGGGATACGCAGTATTTT.